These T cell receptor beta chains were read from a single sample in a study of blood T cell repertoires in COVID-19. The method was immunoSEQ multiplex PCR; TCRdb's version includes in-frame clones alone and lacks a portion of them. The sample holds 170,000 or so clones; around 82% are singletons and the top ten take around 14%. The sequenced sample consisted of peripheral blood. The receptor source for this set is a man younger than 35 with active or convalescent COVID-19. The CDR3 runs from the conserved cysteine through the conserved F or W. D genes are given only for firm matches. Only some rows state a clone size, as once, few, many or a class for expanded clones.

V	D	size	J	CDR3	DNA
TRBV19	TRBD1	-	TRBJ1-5	CASSVLGQLNQPQHF	TGTGCCAGTAGTGTATTGGGACAGCTAAATCAGCCCCAGCATTTT
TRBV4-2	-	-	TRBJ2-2	CASSQGASRNTGELFF	TGTGCCAGCAGCCAAGGGGCTAGCAGGAACACCGGGGAGCTGTTTTTT
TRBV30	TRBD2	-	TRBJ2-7	CAWIASGGFSYEQYF	TGTGCCTGGATTGCTAGCGGGGGCTTCTCCTACGAGCAGTACTTC
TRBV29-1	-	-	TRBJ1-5	CSVVVAGENQPQHF	TGCAGCGTTGTGGTCGCAGGGGAGAATCAGCCCCAGCATTTT
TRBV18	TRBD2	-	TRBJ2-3	CASSALAGGLTDTQYF	TGTGCCAGCTCAGCCCTAGCGGGAGGGCTCACAGATACGCAGTATTTT
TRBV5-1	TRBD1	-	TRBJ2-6	CASEQGPTPSGANVLTF	TGCGCCAGCGAACAGGGGCCCACACCCTCTGGGGCCAACGTCCTGACTTTC
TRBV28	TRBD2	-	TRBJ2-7	CASRPGLAGEQYF	TGTGCCAGCAGGCCTGGACTAGCTGGCGAGCAGTACTTC
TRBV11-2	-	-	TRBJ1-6	CASSGDPNSSPLHF	TGTGCCAGCAGCGGAGACCCGAATTCTTCACCCCTCCACTTT
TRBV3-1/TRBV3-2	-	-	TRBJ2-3	CASSQRVSTDTQYF	TGTGCCAGCAGCCAACGGGTAAGCACAGATACGCAGTATTTT
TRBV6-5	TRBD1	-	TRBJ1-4	CASRPPGQLNEKLFF	TGTGCCAGCAGACCACCGGGACAGTTGAATGAAAAACTGTTTTTT
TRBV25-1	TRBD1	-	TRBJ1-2	CASSGTGWYGYTF	TGTGCCAGCAGTGGGACAGGGTGGTATGGCTACACCTTC
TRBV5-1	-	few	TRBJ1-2	CASSQETSNYGYTF	TGCGCCAGCAGCCAGGAAACGAGTAACTATGGCTACACCTTC
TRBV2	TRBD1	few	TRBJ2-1	CASSERTGNNEQFF	TGTGCCAGCAGTGAAAGGACAGGGAACAATGAGCAGTTCTTC
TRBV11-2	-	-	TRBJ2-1	CASSLSGLRSSYNEQFF	TGTGCCAGCAGCTTATCTGGGCTCCGAAGCTCCTACAATGAGCAGTTCTTC
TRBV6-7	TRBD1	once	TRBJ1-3	CASTYPGTDEPYISGNTIYF	TGTGCCAGCACCTATCCCGGGACAGACGAACCATACATTTCTGGAAACACCATATATTTT
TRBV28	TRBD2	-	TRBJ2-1	CASMTSGSSYNEQFF	TGTGCCAGCATGACTAGCGGGAGCTCCTACAATGAGCAGTTCTTC
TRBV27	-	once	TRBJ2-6	CASRPTDRLSGANVLTF	TGTGCCAGCAGACCTACTGACAGGCTCTCTGGGGCCAACGTCCTGACTTTC
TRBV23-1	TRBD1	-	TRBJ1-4	CASSQGTGENEKLFF	TGCGCCAGCAGTCAAGGGACAGGGGAAAATGAAAAACTGTTTTTT
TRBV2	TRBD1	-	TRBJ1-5	CASSFTGVWQPQHF	TGTGCCAGCAGTTTTACAGGGGTTTGGCAGCCCCAGCATTTT
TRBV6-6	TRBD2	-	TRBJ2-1	CASSRGVLAGGQSSYNEQFF	TGTGCCAGCAGCCGGGGGGTGCTAGCGGGGGGACAGAGCTCCTACAATGAGCAGTTCTTC
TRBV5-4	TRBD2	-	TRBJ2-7	CASRTGLAGGEQYF	TGTGCCAGCAGGACGGGACTAGCGGGAGGCGAGCAGTACTTC
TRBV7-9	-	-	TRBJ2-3	CASSSAAETQYF	TGTGCCAGCAGCTCCGCAGCGGAGACGCAGTATTTT
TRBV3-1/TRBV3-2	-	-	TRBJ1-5	CASSQDAGNQPQHF	TGTGCCAGCAGCCAAGATGCGGGAAATCAGCCCCAGCATTTT
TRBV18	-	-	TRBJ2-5	CASSPYQETQYF	TGTGCCAGCTCCCCGTACCAAGAGACCCAGTACTTC
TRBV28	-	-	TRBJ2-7	CASRETHSYEQYF	TGTGCCAGCAGGGAGACTCACTCCTACGAGCAGTACTTC
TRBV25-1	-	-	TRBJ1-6	CASRGTPNPNSPLHF	TGTGCCAGCAGAGGGACACCTAACCCGAATTCACCCCTCCACTTT
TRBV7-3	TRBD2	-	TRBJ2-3	CASSSGLAGTDTQYF	TGTGCCAGCAGCTCGGGACTAGCGGGCACAGATACGCAGTATTTT
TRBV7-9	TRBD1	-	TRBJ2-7	CASSRPGQDPYEQYF	TGTGCCAGCAGCCGTCCGGGACAGGACCCCTACGAGCAGTACTTC
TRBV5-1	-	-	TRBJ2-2	CASSVATVNTGELFF	TGCGCCAGCAGCGTGGCGACTGTGAACACCGGGGAGCTGTTTTTT
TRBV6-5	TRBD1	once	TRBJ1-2	CASRALPGGLYGYTF	TGTGCCAGCAGAGCCCTGCCAGGGGGCCTCTATGGCTACACCTTC
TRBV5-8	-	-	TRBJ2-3	CASSLDPSTDTQYF	TGTGCCAGCAGCTTGGATCCTAGCACAGATACGCAGTATTTT
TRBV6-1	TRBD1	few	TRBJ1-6	CASSGTGTIEGSYNSPLHF	TGTGCCAGCAGTGGGACAGGGACGATTGAGGGCTCCTATAATTCACCCCTCCACTTT
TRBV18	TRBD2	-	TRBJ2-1	CASSPPSAGGEQFF	TGTGCCAGCTCACCACCGTCAGCGGGGGGTGAGCAGTTCTTC
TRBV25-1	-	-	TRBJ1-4	CASSEYGASNEKLFF	TGTGCCAGCAGTGAATATGGGGCCAGTAATGAAAAACTGTTTTTT
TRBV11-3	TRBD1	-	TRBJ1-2	CASSPRTGENYGYTF	TGTGCCAGCAGCCCACGGACAGGGGAAAACTATGGCTACACCTTC
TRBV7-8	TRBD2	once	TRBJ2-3	CASSRAGGLSDTQYF	TGTGCCAGCTCGCGAGCGGGAGGGCTGTCAGATACGCAGTATTTT
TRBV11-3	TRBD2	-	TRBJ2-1	CASSPRSSGASSYNEQFF	TGTGCCAGCAGCCCTCGGTCTAGCGGGGCCTCCTCCTACAATGAGCAGTTCTTC
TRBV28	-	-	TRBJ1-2	CASSGRTDLSPGVYGYTF	TGTGCCAGCAGTGGCCGGACAGACCTTTCCCCAGGGGTCTATGGCTACACCTTC
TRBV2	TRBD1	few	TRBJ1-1	CASRRGQSDETEAFF	TGTGCCAGCAGGAGGGGACAGAGCGATGAAACTGAAGCTTTCTTT
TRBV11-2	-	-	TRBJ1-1	CASSLFGAEEAFF	TGTGCCAGCAGCTTATTCGGCGCGGAGGAAGCTTTCTTT
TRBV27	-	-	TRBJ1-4	CASSSRGRVGEKLFF	TGTGCCAGCAGTTCCCGAGGGAGGGTCGGTGAAAAACTGTTTTTT
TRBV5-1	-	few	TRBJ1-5	CASSLVPGRGNQPQHF	TGCGCCAGCAGCTTGGTTCCAGGGAGGGGCAATCAGCCCCAGCATTTT
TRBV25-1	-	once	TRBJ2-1	CASSDRLDIEQFF	TGTGCCAGCAGTGACCGCCTAGATATTGAGCAGTTCTTC
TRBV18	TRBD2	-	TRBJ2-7	CASSPPAGAGGPYEQYF	TGTGCCAGCTCACCACCGGCAGGAGCGGGAGGGCCGTATGAGCAGTACTTC
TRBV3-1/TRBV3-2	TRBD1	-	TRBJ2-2	CASSVGQGAGELFF	TGTGCCAGCAGCGTCGGACAGGGCGCCGGGGAGCTGTTTTTT
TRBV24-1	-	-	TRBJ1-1	CATRSGHQNTEAFF	TGTGCCACCAGGTCGGGACATCAGAACACTGAAGCTTTCTTT
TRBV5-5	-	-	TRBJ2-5	CASSPGDTETQYF	TGTGCCAGCAGCCCGGGGGATACAGAGACCCAGTACTTC
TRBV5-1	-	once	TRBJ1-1	CASSEWTPDVGEAFF	TGCGCCAGCAGCGAATGGACACCTGATGTGGGTGAAGCTTTCTTT
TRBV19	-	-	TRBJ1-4	CASPGRSNEKLFF	TGTGCCAGTCCAGGTAGAAGTAATGAAAAACTGTTTTTT